What follows is one T cell receptor (beta chain) and its context. Its antigen is not known. The V end lost 6 bases, the J end lost 4 bases, and 12 bases lay between the germline ends. Germline assignment: CDR1 MNHEY and CDR2 SVGAGI. The CDR3 sequence is 14 residues long. This sample was included in a study of cytomegalovirus exposure and HLA in healthy donors. General study results and limits: In a later analysis, TCR beta V- and J-gene trimming showed a link to a missense DCLRE1C variant. In vitro assays verified that a few CMV-associated chains recognized CMV antigens specifically. The study flagged some 170 TCR beta chains as cytomegalovirus-associated.

13 Jbeta primers and 60 Vbeta primers were used for the PCR. Repertoires were generated with immunoSEQ multiplex PCR, while TCRdb's copy carries only in-frame clones and drops some. The sample carries approximately 240,000 clones, over 70% recorded once. Input material: PBMCs. The chain employs TRBV6-5 and TRBJ1-4; tentatively, D is TRBD1 (6 bases). This sequence originates from a woman aged 55-70 years in good health and CMV-seropositive. The CDR3 loop reads CASSPRGYNEKLFF. The CDR3 DNA reads TGTGCCAGCAGCCCGAGGGGGTATAATGAAAAACTGTTTTTT.